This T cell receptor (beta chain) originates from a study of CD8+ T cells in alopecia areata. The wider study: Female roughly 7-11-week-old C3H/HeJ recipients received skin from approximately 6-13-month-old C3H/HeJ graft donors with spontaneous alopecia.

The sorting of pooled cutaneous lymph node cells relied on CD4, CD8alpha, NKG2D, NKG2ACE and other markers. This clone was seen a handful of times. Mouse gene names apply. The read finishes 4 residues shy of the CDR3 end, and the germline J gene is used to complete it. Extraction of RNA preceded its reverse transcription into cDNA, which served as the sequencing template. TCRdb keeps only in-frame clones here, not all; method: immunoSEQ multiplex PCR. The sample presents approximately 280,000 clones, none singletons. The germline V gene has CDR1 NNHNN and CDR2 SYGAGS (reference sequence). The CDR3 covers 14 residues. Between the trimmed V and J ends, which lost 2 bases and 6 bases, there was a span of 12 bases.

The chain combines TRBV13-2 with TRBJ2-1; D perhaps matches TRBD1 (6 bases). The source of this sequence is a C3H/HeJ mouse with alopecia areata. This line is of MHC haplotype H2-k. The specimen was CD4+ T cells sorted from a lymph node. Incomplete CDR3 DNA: TGTGCCAGCGGTGACACAGGGTTTGGTGCT. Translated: CASGDTGFGA. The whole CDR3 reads CASGDTGFGAEQFF.